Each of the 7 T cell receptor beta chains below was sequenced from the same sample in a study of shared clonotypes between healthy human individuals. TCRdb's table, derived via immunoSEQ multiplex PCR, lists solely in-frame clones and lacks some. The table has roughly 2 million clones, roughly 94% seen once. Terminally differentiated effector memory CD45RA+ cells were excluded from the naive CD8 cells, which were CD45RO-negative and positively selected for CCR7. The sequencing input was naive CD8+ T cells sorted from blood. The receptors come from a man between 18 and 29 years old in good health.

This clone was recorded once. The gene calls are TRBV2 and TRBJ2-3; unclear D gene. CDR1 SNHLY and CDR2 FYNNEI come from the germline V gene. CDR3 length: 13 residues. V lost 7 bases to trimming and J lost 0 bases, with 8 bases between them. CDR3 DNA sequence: TGTGCCAGCACAAGATTCAGCACAGATACGCAGTATTTT. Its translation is CASTRFSTDTQYF.

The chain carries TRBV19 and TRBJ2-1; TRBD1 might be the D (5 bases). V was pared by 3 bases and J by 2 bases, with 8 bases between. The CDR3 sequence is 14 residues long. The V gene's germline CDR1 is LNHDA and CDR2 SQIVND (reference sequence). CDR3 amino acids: CASSIRGPYNEQFF. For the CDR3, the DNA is TGTGCCAGTAGTATTAGGGGTCCCTACAATGAGCAGTTCTTC. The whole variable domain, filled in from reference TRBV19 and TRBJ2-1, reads DGGITQSPKYLFRKEGQNVTLSCEQNLNHDAMYWYRQDPGQGLRLIYYSQIVNDFQKGDIAEGYSVSREKKESFPLTVTSAQKNPTAFYLCASSIRGPYNEQFFGPGTRLTVL.

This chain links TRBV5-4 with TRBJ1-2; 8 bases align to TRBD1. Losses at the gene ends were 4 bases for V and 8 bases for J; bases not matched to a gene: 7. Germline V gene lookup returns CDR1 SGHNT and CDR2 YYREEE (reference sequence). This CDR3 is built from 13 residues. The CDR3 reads CASSEGQAGGYTF. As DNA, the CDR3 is TGTGCCAGCAGCGAGGGACAGGCTGGGGGCTACACCTTC. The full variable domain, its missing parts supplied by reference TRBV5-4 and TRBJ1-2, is ETGVTQSPTHLIKTRGQQVTLRCSSQSGHNTVSWYQQALGQGPQFIFQYYREEENGRGNFPPRFSGLQFPNYSSELNVNALELDDSALYLCASSEGQAGGYTFGSGTRLTVV.

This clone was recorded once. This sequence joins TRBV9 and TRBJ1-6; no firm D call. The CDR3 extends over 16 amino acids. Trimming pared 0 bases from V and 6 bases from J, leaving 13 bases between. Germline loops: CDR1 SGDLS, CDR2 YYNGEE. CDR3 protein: CASSVDLAVTNSPLHF. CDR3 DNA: TGTGCCAGCAGCGTAGACTTGGCCGTGACTAATTCACCCCTCCACTTT.

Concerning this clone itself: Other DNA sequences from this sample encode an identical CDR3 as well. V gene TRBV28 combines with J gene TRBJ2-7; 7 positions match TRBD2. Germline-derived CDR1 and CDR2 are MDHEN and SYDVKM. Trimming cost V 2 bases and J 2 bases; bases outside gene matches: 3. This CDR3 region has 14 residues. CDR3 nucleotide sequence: TGTGCCAGCAGTTTAGGGAGGGCCACCTACGAGCAGTACTTC. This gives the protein CASSLGRATYEQYF.

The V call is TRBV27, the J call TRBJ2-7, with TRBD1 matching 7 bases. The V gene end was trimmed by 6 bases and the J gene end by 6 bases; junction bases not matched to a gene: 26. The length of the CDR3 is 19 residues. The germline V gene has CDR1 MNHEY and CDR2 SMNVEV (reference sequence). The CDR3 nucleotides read TGTGCCAGCAGCAAAGTTAGAGTCCGGGACAGCGAAAACCCTGGCGAGCAGTACTTC. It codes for CASSKVRVRDSENPGEQYF.

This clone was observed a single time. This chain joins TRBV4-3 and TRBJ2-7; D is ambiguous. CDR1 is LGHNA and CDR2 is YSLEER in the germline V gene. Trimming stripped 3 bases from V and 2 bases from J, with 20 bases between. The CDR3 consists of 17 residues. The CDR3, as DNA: TGCGCCAGCAGCCAGTTCGCCAATCCTGAGAGAACCTACGAGCAGTACTTC. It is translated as CASSQFANPERTYEQYF.